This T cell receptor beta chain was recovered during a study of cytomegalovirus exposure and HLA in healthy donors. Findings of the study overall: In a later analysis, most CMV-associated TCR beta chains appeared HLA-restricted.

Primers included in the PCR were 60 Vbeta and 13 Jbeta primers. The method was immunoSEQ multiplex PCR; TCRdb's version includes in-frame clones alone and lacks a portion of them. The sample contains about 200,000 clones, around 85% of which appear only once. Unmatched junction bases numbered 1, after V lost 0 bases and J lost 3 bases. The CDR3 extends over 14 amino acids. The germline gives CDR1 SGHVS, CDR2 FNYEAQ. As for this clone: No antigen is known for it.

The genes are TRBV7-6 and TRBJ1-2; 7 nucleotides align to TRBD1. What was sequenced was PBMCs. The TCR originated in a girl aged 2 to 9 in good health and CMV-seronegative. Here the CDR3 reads CASSLAGTDYGYTF. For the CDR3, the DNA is TGTGCCAGCAGCTTAGCCGGGACAGACTATGGCTACACCTTC.